Listed below are T cell receptor beta chains from one sample, sequenced in a study of CD8 T cells in ankylosing spondylitis. TCRdb fed the 5' RACE reads into MiXCR, producing one record per CDR3 protein. The sample has about 64,000 distinct CDR3 sequences; more than 5.5% are singletons. The sequencing sample was made of synovial fluid, either unsorted or a sorted T cell fraction (not recorded which). Receptors originate from a male donor with ankylosing spondylitis. Each CDR3 is given with its conserved first and last residue. Each record gives: V gene, clone size, D gene, J gene, CDR3 DNA, CDR3 protein. The D gene is left open where the match is weak. Some rows mark clone size as missing; the rest say once, few, many or name a class of expanded clone.

>TRBV5-1|many|TRBD2|TRBJ2-1
TGCGCCAGCAGCTTAGTTATTGGCGGGAGGTACAATGAGCAGTTCTTC
CASSLVIGGRYNEQFF
>TRBV9|many|.|TRBJ2-3
TGTGCCAGCAGCTTCCAGACCCTCACAGATACGCAGTATTTT
CASSFQTLTDTQYF
>TRBV28|many|.|TRBJ2-5
TGTGCCAGCAGGCCCCCCGAAGGAGGTCGGGAGACCCAGTACTTC
CASRPPEGGRETQYF
>TRBV12-3/TRBV12-4|many|TRBD2|TRBJ2-7
TGTGCCAGCAGGAAAGCGGGAGAAGGTTACGAGCAGTACTTC
CASRKAGEGYEQYF
>TRBV6-1|many|.|TRBJ1-5
TGTGCCAGCAGTGAGGGAGGGAATGGCAATCAGCCCCAGCATTTT
CASSEGGNGNQPQHF
>TRBV10-3|few|TRBD2|TRBJ2-1
TGTGCCATCACGGGCGCTAGCGGGAACAATGAGCAGTTCTTC
CAITGASGNNEQFF
>TRBV11-3|.|.|TRBJ2-3
TGTGCCAGCTGCTTGACTCGTAGGGTTGCAGATACGCAGTATTTT
CASCLTRRVADTQYF
>TRBV4-2|many|.|TRBJ2-3
TGTGCCAGCAGCCAAGATCTAGGGGGGGCGATTACGCAGTATTTT
CASSQDLGGAITQYF
>TRBV5-1|few|.|TRBJ1-1
TGCGCCAGCAGCTTCACAGGGAAGAACACTGAAGCTTTCTTT
CASSFTGKNTEAFF
>TRBV5-1|few|.|TRBJ2-3
TGCGCCAGCAGCTTGGTCTTCGGGGGCACAGATACGCAGTATTTT
CASSLVFGGTDTQYF
>TRBV28|many|.|TRBJ2-1
TGTGCCAGCACCCTCAGTTGGAATGAGCAGTTCTTC
CASTLSWNEQFF
>TRBV2|few|TRBD1|TRBJ2-5
TGTGCCAGCAGCCCGTTGACAGGGGGACAAGAGACCCAGTACTTC
CASSPLTGGQETQYF
>TRBV21-1|.|.|TRBJ2-3
TGTGCCAGCAGCCTCCGGACTAGCGGGAGTGACCTTCCGAGCACAGATACGCAGTATTTT
CASSLRTSGSDLPSTDTQYF
>TRBV20-1|few|.|TRBJ1-1
TGCAGTGCTAACTTCCCGTCGAGGGGGTTGCACACTGAAGCTTTCTTT
CSANFPSRGLHTEAFF
>TRBV20-1|many|TRBD2|TRBJ2-7
TGCAGTGCCGGAAGCGGGAGCTCCTACGAGCAGTACTTC
CSAGSGSSYEQYF
>TRBV20-1|.|.|TRBJ2-1
TGCAGTGCGCAAAACCAGGGGATCCTAAATGAGCAGTTCTTC
CSAQNQGILNEQFF
>TRBV11-2|many|.|TRBJ2-2
TGTGCCAGCAGCTTCCAAGCCGGAGCGAACACCGGGGAGCTGTTTTTT
CASSFQAGANTGELFF
>TRBV5-4|many|.|TRBJ2-2
TGTGCCAGCAGCACCCCCAGGGGCGACGGGGAGCTGTTTTTT
CASSTPRGDGELFF
>TRBV29-1|.|.|TRBJ1-2
TGCAGCGTTGAAGATAGCGCCCGAGGCTACACCTTC
CSVEDSARGYTF
>TRBV11-3|.|.|TRBJ2-1
TGTGCCAGCAGCCCCGGACCACGACACTACAATGAGCAGTTCTTC
CASSPGPRHYNEQFF
>TRBV7-6|.|TRBD1|TRBJ1-6
TGTGCCAGCAGCTTACGTCCCGACAGAGGACAGGAAAATTCACCCCTCCACTTT
CASSLRPDRGQENSPLHF
>TRBV19|many|TRBD2|TRBJ2-7
TGTGCCAGTAGCCCGCCGGGACTAGCGGATTCGGTATACGAGCAGTACTTC
CASSPPGLADSVYEQYF
>TRBV6-1|.|.|TRBJ2-7
TGTGCCAGCGGGGGGGCGGGCAGAACCTACGAGCAGTACTTC
CASGGAGRTYEQYF
>TRBV11-3|.|TRBD1|TRBJ2-2
TGTGCCAGCAGCTCGGACAGGCAGACCGGGGAGCTGTTTTTT
CASSSDRQTGELFF
>TRBV12-3/TRBV12-4|many|TRBD2|TRBJ2-5
TGTGCCAGCAGTTTCGAACTAGCGGACAAAGAGACCCAGTACTTC
CASSFELADKETQYF
>TRBV5-6|many|.|TRBJ1-2
TGTGCCAGCAGCTTCGGGCCGTCCTATGGCTACACCTTC
CASSFGPSYGYTF
>TRBV12-3/TRBV12-4|many|.|TRBJ1-2
TGTGCCAGCAGTTTGAGTAGGGGCAGGGAACCCTATGGCTACACCTTC
CASSLSRGREPYGYTF
>TRBV20-1|many|.|TRBJ1-2
TGCAGTGCCACTGGGGGAACTAACTATGGCTACACCTTC
CSATGGTNYGYTF
>TRBV7-8|few|.|TRBJ2-4
TGTGCCAGCAGCATAGGGGTGGGAAACATTCAGTACTTC
CASSIGVGNIQYF
>TRBV28|many|.|TRBJ2-5
TGTGCCAGCAGTTTTGGGAGAGAGACCCAGTACTTC
CASSFGRETQYF
>TRBV9|many|.|TRBJ2-7
TGTGCCAGCAGCGTATCGCAATCCGAGGCCTACGAGCAGTACTTC
CASSVSQSEAYEQYF
>TRBV7-2|.|.|TRBJ2-7
TGTGCCAGCAGCTTAGATGGACCCCACGAGCAGTACTTC
CASSLDGPHEQYF
>TRBV20-1|large|TRBD2|TRBJ2-1
TGCAGTGCTACATCTTCGGGGACTAGCGGGATCAATGAGCAGTTCTTC
CSATSSGTSGINEQFF
>TRBV6-6|.|.|TRBJ1-5
TGTGCCAGCAGCCCGGGGGATCAGCCCCAGCATTTT
CASSPGDQPQHF
>TRBV18|few|TRBD1|TRBJ1-2
TGTGCCAGCTCGCCAACAGGGGCCCATGGCTACACCTTC
CASSPTGAHGYTF
>TRBV20-1|many|.|TRBJ1-1
TGCAGTGCTAGAGTGGCAGGGGATAACACTGAAGCTTTCTTT
CSARVAGDNTEAFF
>TRBV6-2/TRBV6-3|many|.|TRBJ2-3
TGTGCCAGCCCCCGGACAGTCGACACAGATACGCAGTATTTT
CASPRTVDTDTQYF
>TRBV18|many|.|TRBJ2-2
TGTGCCAGCTCACCACCGTGGGGTAGCACCGGGGAGCTGTTTTTT
CASSPPWGSTGELFF
>TRBV10-3|few|TRBD1|TRBJ2-2
TGTGCCATCAGTCGGCAGGGGGCGCCGACCGGGGAGCTGTTTTTT
CAISRQGAPTGELFF
>TRBV7-6|once|.|TRBJ2-7
TGTGCCAGCAGCCCTAGAGATCCAGGCGAGCAGTACTTC
CASSPRDPGEQYF
>TRBV14|many|.|TRBJ2-2
TGTGCCAGCAGCCAAGCAAGGCCGCGTATCACCGGGGAGCTGTTTTTT
CASSQARPRITGELFF
>TRBV18|few|.|TRBJ1-2
TGTGCCAGCTCCCCTAGCGGGGGGTATGGCTACACCTTC
CASSPSGGYGYTF
>TRBV11-1|.|.|TRBJ2-5
TGTGCCAGCAGCTTATATGAACAGACCCAAGAGACCCAGTACTTC
CASSLYEQTQETQYF
>TRBV20-1|few|TRBD2|TRBJ2-3
TGCAGTGCTAGTGGGACTACCAGGGCAGATACGCAGTATTTT
CSASGTTRADTQYF